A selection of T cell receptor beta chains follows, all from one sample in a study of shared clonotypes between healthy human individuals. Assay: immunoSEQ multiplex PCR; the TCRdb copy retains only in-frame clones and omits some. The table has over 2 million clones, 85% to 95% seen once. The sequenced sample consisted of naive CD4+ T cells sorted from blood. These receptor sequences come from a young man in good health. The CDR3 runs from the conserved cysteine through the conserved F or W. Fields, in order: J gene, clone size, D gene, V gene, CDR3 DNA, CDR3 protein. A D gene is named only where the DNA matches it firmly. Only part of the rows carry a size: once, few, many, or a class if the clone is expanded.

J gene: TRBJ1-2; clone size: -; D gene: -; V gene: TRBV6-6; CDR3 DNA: TGTGCCAGCAGTTACTTACAAGAGAGTAACTATGGCTACACCTTC; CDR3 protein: CASSYLQESNYGYTF
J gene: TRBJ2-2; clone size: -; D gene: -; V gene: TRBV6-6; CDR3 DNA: TGTGCCAGCAGTCCTTTAAGCCCCGGGGAGCTGTTTTTT; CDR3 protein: CASSPLSPGELFF
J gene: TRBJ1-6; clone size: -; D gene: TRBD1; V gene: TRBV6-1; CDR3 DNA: TGTGCCAGCGGCCGGGACAGGGGGTCTTCACCCCTCCACTTT; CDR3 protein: CASGRDRGSSPLHF
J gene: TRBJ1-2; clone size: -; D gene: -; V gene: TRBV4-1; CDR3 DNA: TGCGCCAGCAGCCAAGGTCTTCTTCCCACTAACTATGGCTACACCTTC; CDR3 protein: CASSQGLLPTNYGYTF
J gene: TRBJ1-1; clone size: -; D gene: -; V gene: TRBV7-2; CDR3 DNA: TGTGCCAGCAGTCAAAGGCGGGCGCAGAACACTGAAGCTTTCTTT; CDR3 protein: CASSQRRAQNTEAFF
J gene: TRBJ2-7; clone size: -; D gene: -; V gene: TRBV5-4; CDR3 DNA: TGTGCCAGCAGCTTCGGTAATAGCGGCTACTACGAGCAGTACTTC; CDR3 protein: CASSFGNSGYYEQYF
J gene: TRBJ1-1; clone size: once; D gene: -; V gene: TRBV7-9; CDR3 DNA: TGTGCCAGCAGCCTCCACTTAAGGGGGAACACTGAAGCTTTCTTT; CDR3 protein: CASSLHLRGNTEAFF
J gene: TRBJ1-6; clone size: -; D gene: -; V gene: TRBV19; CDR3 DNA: TGTGCCAGTAACCGAGGGGGTATCGATAATTCACCCCTCCACTTT; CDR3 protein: CASNRGGIDNSPLHF
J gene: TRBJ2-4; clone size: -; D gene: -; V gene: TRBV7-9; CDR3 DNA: TGTGCCAGCAGCTTAGGGTCCAGAAACATTCAGTACTTC; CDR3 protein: CASSLGSRNIQYF
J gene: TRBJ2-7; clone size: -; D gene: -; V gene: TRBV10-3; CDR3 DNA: TGTGCCATCAGTGACGGGGGCTACGAGCAGTACTTC; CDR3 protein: CAISDGGYEQYF
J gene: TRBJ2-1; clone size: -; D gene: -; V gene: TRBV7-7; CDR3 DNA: TGTGCTAGCAGCTCCCAGCCGGCTGGCGAGCAGTTCTTC; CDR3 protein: CASSSQPAGEQFF
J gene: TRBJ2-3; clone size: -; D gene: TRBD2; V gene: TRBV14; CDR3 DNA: TGTGCCAGCAGCCATCCGGGACTAGCGGGGGGATATACGCAGTATTTT; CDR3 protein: CASSHPGLAGGYTQYF
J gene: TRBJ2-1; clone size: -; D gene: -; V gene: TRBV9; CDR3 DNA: TGTGCCAGCAGCGCGGGCACAGGGAACGAGCAGTTCTTC; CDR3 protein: CASSAGTGNEQFF
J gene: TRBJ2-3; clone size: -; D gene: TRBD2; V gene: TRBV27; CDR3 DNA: TGTGCCAGCAGTCATTGGGGGACTAGCGGGAGAACAGATACGCAGTATTTT; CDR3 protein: CASSHWGTSGRTDTQYF
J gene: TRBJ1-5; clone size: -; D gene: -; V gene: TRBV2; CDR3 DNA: TGTGCCAGCAGCTTATTAGAAGGTTTAAGCAATCAGCCCCAGCATTTT; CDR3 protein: CASSLLEGLSNQPQHF
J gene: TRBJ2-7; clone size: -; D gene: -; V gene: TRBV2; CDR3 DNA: TGTGCCAGCAAACCGATCAGGAGCTCCTACGAGCAGTACTTC; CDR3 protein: CASKPIRSSYEQYF
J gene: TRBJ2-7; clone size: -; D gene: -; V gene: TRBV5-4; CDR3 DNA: TGTGCCAGCAGCTTGCTCTCAGGGTTTACTACCTACGAGCAGTACTTC; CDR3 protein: CASSLLSGFTTYEQYF
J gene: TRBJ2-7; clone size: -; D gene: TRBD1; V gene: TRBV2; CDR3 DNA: TGTGCCAGCAGGACTCCGGGACAGGGTTTGGGTTTCTACGAGCAGTACTTC; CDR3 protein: CASRTPGQGLGFYEQYF
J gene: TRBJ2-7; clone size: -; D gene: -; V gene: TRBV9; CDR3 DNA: TGTGCCAGCAGCGTAGAGGGGACGGCGACCGAGCAGTACTTC; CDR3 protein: CASSVEGTATEQYF
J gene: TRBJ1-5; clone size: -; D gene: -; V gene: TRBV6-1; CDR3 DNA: TGTGCCAGCAGTGGGTTGAATCAGCCCCAGCATTTT; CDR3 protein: CASSGLNQPQHF
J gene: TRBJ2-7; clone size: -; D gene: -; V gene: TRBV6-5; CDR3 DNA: TGTGCCAGCAGTTACGACGGGCTCGCCTACGAGCAGTACTTC; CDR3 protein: CASSYDGLAYEQYF
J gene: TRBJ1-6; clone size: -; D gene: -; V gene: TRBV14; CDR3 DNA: TGTGCCAGCAGCCGCCTTAGGGGGTTTAATTCACCCCTCCACTTT; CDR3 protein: CASSRLRGFNSPLHF
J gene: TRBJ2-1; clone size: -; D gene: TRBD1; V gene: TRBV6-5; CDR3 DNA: TGTGCCAGCAGTTACTCGGGACAGGGAATGGAGCAGTTCTTC; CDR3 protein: CASSYSGQGMEQFF
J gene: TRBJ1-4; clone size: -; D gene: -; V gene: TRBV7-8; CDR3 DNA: TGTGCCAGCACTAGGGAACCGAATGAAAAACTGTTTTTT; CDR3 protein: CASTREPNEKLFF
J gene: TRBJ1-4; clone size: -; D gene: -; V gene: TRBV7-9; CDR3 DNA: TGTGCCAGCAGCTTAGAGGCAGGGCGAAATGAAAAACTGTTTTTT; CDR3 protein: CASSLEAGRNEKLFF
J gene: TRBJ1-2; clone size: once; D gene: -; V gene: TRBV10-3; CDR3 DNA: TGTGCCATCAGTGAGAGGGCCTCCAACGGCTATGGCTACACCTTC; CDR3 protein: CAISERASNGYGYTF
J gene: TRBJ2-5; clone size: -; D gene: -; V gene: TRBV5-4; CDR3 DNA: TGTGCCAGCAGCTTGGAGAGGGGGGGAAGCCAAGAGACCCAGTACTTC; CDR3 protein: CASSLERGGSQETQYF
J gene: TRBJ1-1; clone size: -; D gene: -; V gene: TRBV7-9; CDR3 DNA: TGTGCCAGCAGCTTAGAGAAAATGAACACTGAAGCTTTCTTT; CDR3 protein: CASSLEKMNTEAFF
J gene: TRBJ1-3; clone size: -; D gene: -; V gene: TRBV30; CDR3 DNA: TGTGCCTGGTCAGACTTCTCTGGAAACACCATATATTTT; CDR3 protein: CAWSDFSGNTIYF
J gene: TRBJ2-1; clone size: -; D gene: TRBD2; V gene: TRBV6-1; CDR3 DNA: TGTGCCAGCAGTGAGGGACTAGCGGGAGGTTCCCATGAGCAGTTCTTC; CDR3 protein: CASSEGLAGGSHEQFF
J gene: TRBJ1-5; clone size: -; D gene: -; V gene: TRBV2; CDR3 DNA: TGTGCCATTTCACCAGATAGCAATCAGCCCCAGCATTTT; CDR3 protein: CAISPDSNQPQHF
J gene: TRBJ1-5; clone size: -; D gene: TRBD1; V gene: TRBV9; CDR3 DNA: TGTGCCAGCAGCGTAGGAGGGGGCCAGCCCCAGCATTTT; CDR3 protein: CASSVGGGQPQHF
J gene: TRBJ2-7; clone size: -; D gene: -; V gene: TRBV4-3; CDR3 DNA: TGCGCCAGCAGCCAAGCCCCCGGGGGGCTTGCCTACGAGCAGTACTTC; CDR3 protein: CASSQAPGGLAYEQYF
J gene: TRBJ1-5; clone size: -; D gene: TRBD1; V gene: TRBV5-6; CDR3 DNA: TGTGCCAGCAGCCCCAGGGGGCAGGGTTTGAACAATCAGCCCCAGCATTTT; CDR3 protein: CASSPRGQGLNNQPQHF
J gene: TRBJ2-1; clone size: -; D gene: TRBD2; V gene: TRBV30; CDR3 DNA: TGTGCCTGGAGAGCCCGGGGACTAGGTAGTTCTGAGCAGTTCTTC; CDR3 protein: CAWRARGLGSSEQFF
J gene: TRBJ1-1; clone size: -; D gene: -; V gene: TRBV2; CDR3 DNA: TGTGCCAGCAGTGCAGGGGAGAACACTGAAGCTTTCTTT; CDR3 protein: CASSAGENTEAFF
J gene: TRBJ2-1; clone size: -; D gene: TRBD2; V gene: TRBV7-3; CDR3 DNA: TGTGCCAGCAGCTTTGGACTAGGCCACAATGAGCAGTTCTTC; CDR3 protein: CASSFGLGHNEQFF
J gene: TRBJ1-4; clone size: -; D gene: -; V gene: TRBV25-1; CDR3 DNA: TGTGCCAGCAGTGAAGGGGGGGTTGGTGAAAAACTGTTTTTT; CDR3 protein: CASSEGGVGEKLFF
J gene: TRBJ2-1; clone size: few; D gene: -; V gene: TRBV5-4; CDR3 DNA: TGTGCCAGCAGCTTTAGCTCTAGCTCCTACAATGAGCAGTTCTTC; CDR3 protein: CASSFSSSSYNEQFF
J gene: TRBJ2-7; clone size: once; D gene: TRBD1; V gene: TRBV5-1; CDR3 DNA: TGCGCCAGCAGCTTGGACTCGGACAGGGCCTACGAGCAGTACTTC; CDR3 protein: CASSLDSDRAYEQYF
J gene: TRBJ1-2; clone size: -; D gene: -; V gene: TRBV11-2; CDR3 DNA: TGTGCCAGCAGCCCCGGGACTCATCTGGGCTATGGCTACACCTTC; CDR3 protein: CASSPGTHLGYGYTF
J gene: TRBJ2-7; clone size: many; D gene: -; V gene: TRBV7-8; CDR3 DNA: TGTGCCAGCAGCTCCCGGGGGTACGAGCAGTACTTC; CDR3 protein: CASSSRGYEQYF
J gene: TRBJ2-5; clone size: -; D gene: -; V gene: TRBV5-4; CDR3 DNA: TGTGCCAGCAGCTTGGTCACCCAAGAGACCCAGTACTTC; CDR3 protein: CASSLVTQETQYF
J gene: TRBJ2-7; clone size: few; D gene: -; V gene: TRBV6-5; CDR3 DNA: TGTGCCAGCAGTTACTCGAGAACTAGTCCCTACGAGCAGTACTTC; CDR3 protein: CASSYSRTSPYEQYF
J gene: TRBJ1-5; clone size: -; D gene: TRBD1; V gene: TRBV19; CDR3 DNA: TGTGCCAGCGCGCAGGGACAGTCATATCAGCCCCAGCATTTT; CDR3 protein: CASAQGQSYQPQHF
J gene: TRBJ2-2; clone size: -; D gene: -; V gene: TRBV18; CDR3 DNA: TGTGCCAGCTCACCAGGGACGGTGAACACCGGGGAGCTGTTTTTT; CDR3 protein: CASSPGTVNTGELFF
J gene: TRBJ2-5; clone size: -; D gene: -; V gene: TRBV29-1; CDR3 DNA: TGCAGCGTTGTGGGGGTCGGAGAGACCCAGTACTTC; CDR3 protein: CSVVGVGETQYF
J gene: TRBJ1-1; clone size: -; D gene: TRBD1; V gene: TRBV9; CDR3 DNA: TGTGCCAGCAGCGCCAGGGACAGGGGCACTGAAGCTTTCTTT; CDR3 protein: CASSARDRGTEAFF
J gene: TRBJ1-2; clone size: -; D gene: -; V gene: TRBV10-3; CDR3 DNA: TGTGCCATCACCCCCGGGGCTCTAGGCACAACCTATGGCTACACCTTC; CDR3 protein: CAITPGALGTTYGYTF
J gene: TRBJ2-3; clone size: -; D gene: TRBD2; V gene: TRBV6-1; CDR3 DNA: TGTGCCAGCAAAATTGGCGGGGGTAGCACAGATACGCAGTATTTT; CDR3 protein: CASKIGGGSTDTQYF
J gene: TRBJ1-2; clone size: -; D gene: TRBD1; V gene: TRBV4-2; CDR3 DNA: TGTGCCAGCAGCCAAATTGGAGGACAGGGGAACTATGGCTACACCTTC; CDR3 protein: CASSQIGGQGNYGYTF
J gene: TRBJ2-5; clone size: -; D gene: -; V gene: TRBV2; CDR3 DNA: TGTGCCAGCAGTGATAATGACGGGAGCTGGGAGACCCAGTACTTC; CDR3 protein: CASSDNDGSWETQYF